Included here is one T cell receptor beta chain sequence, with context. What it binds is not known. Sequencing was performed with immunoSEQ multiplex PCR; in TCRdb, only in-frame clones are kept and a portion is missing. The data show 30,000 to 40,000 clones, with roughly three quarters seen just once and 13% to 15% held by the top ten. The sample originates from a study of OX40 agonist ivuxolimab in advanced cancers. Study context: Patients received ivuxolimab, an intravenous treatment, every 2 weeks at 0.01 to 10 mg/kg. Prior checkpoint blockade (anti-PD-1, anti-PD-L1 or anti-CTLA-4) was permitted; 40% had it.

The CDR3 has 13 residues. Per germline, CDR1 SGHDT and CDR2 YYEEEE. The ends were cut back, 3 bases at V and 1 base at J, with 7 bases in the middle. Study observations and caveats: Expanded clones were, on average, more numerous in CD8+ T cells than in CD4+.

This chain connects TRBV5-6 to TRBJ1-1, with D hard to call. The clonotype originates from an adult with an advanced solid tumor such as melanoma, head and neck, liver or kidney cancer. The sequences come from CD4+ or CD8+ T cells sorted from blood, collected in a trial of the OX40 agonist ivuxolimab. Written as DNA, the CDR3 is TGTGCCAGCAGCTGGGCGGGGAACACTGAAGCTTTCTTT. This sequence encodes CASSWAGNTEAFF.